The sequence of this TCR beta chain was determined in a study of human T cells and chemical hapten exposure. About the research overall: Per-sample TCR yields varied mainly from small pooled library volume differences.

Attachment of unique molecular identifiers to individual cDNA molecules was performed in the library. TCRdb fed the RACE reads into MiXCR, producing one record per CDR3 protein. The table shows 35,000 to 50,000 distinct CDR3 sequences, with about 10% occurring only once. Time point indicated: pre-sensitization, week 0. Regarding treatment: therapeutic diphenylcyclopropenone sensitization with weekly scalp DPC. This sequence originates from a man aged 25 to 40 with alopecia areata. Some clones in this sample may be carry-over from other donors' samples. The sample in question was whole blood, obtained in connection with sensitization to the hapten diphenylcyclopropenone (DPC).

The CDR3 spells CASKPLAGGSVNQPQHF. CDR3 nucleotides: TGTGCCAGTAAACCCCTCGCAGGGGGCTCGGTAAATCAGCCCCAGCATTTT. This sequence joins TRBV19 and TRBJ1-5; TRBD1 aligns across 8 bases. CDR3 length: 17 amino acids. Germline CDR1 and CDR2: LNHDA and SQIVND (reference sequence). V was pared by 7 bases and J by 4 bases, with 15 bases of the junction left unmatched.